Listed here are 29 T cell receptor beta chains from one sample, sequenced in a study of OX40 agonist ivuxolimab in advanced cancers. Clones were sequenced by immunoSEQ multiplex PCR, and TCRdb holds only the in-frame ones, with some missing. The sample comprises roughly 100,000 clones, roughly 89% of which are singletons, and 0.7% to 0.9% rests with the top ten. The sample was CD4+ or CD8+ T cells sorted from blood, taken in a trial of the OX40 agonist ivuxolimab. The source is an adult with an advanced solid tumor such as melanoma, head and neck, liver or kidney cancer.

This clone has just one count. The chain has TRBV4-3 and TRBJ2-5, with D perhaps assigned TRBD1 or TRBD2 (6 bases each). CDR1 and CDR2 (germline): LGHNA, YSLEER. The V end was cut by 0 bases, the J end by 7 bases, with 24 bases between. CDR3 size: 18 residues. For the CDR3, the DNA is TGCGCCAGCAGCCAAGAGGGTAGTGGGGGGCCCGGGAAGGGGACCCAGTACTTC. It translates to CASSQEGSGGPGKGTQYF.

This clone was found once. The V gene is TRBV30, the J gene TRBJ2-5, with 15 positions matching TRBD2. Germline loops: CDR1 GTSNPN, CDR2 SVGIG (reference sequence). The CDR3 covers 14 residues. V shed 7 bases and J 4 bases; nucleotides not matched to a gene: 4. CDR3 loop: CASPGLAGGETQYF. In DNA form, the CDR3 reads TGTGCCTCACCGGGACTAGCGGGAGGAGAGACCCAGTACTTC.

This clone is a singleton in its sample. The gene calls are TRBV7-8 and TRBJ2-1; the D gene is possibly TRBD1 (5 bases). This CDR3 comprises 13 residues. CDR1 and CDR2 from the germline V gene are SGHVS and FQNEAQ. The ends were cut back, 0 bases at V and 15 bases at J, with 15 bases in the middle. CDR3 amino acids: CASSLALQAEPFF. CDR3 DNA sequence: TGTGCCAGCAGCTTAGCGCTACAGGCAGAACCGTTCTTC.

The rearrangement links TRBV18 to TRBJ2-2; 8 nucleotides line up with TRBD2. V lost 1 base and J lost 2; bases outside the gene matches: 3. The CDR3 runs 16 residues. Germline values: CDR1 KGHSH, CDR2 LQKENI. The CDR3 protein is CASSPLRGGNTGELFF. CDR3 nucleotide sequence: TGTGCCAGCTCACCACTCCGGGGGGGAAACACCGGGGAGCTGTTTTTT.

The table lists this clone with a count of one. V and J are TRBV4-2 and TRBJ1-4; 8 positions match TRBD1. V lost 0 bases, J lost 6 bases, and 6 bases stayed unmatched. Germline V gives CDR1 LGHNA, CDR2 YNFKEQ. The length of the CDR3 is 16 residues. The CDR3 DNA reads as TGTGCCAGCAGCCAAGATCTGGGACAGGTTCATGAAAAACTGTTTTTT. As protein: CASSQDLGQVHEKLFF.

The rearrangement links TRBV10-3 to TRBJ1-1, with 7 bases lining up with TRBD1. This CDR3 is built from 14 residues. CDR1 is ENHRY, CDR2 SYGVKD, per germline. J was trimmed by 4 bases and V by 3 bases; bases with no gene match: 5. The CDR3, as DNA: TGTGCCATCAGTGAAAGACAGGGCAGCACTGAAGCTTTCTTT. Residues: CAISERQGSTEAFF.

This chain links TRBV7-9 with TRBJ2-5, with 12 bases matching TRBD2. Germline CDR1 reads SEHNR; CDR2 reads FQNEAQ (reference sequence). V gave up 1 base and J gave up 5 bases; unmatched junction bases: 8. The CDR3 runs to 17 residues. The CDR3 is CASSLGRTSGDGETQYF. As DNA, the CDR3 is TGTGCCAGCAGCTTAGGTCGGACTAGCGGGGATGGGGAGACCCAGTACTTC.

The chain links TRBV4-3 to TRBJ1-2; the D gene is possibly TRBD1 (6 bases). The CDR3 loop spans 16 amino acids. Germline lookup yields CDR1 LGHNA and CDR2 YSLEER. Trimming pared 0 bases from V and 4 bases from J, leaving 15 bases between. This CDR3 is CASSQDGGRGSYGYTF. The DNA for the CDR3 is TGCGCCAGCAGCCAAGATGGGGGCAGGGGCAGCTATGGCTACACCTTC.

The chain has TRBV7-2 and TRBJ1-5; maybe TRBD1 (5 bases). The germline V and J ends were trimmed by 4 bases and 3 bases, with 13 bases remaining between them. In germline, CDR1 is SGHTA, CDR2 FQGNSA. CDR3 size: 15 residues. The CDR3 DNA reads as TGTGCCAGCAGCTCTCAGGGAGGTTTCAATCAGCCCCAGCATTTT. Its protein product is CASSSQGGFNQPQHF.

The chain uses TRBV6-5 and TRBJ1-5; TRBD1 matches at 8 bases. The ends lost 4 bases at V and 3 bases at J; junction bases unmatched: 2. The CDR3 has 14 amino acids. Germline V gene lookup returns CDR1 MNHEY and CDR2 SVGAGI. This chain's CDR3 is CASSWTGNNQPQHF. The CDR3 DNA reads as TGTGCCAGCAGTTGGACAGGGAACAATCAGCCCCAGCATTTT.

The V gene is TRBV18, the J gene TRBJ2-5; 8 bases match TRBD2. Looked up from germline, CDR1 is KGHSH and CDR2 is LQKENI. The CDR3 loop spans 13 amino acids. The V segment lost 6 bases and the J segment 8 bases; nucleotides outside the gene matches: 8. For the CDR3, the DNA is TGTGCCAGCTCCGGGGGGGCCCAGGGTACCCAGTACTTC. Translation gives CASSGGAQGTQYF.

The chain couples TRBV6-5 to TRBJ1-5; tentatively, D is TRBD1 (5 bases). Looked up from germline, CDR1 is MNHEY and CDR2 is SVGAGI. This CDR3 is built from 15 residues. V was shortened by 5 bases and J by 3 bases, with 14 bases between the two germline ends. CDR3 nucleotides: TGTGCCAGCAGTACCCTGAATGGGGCCAATCAGCCCCAGCATTTT. As protein: CASSTLNGANQPQHF.

The gene calls are TRBV5-5 and TRBJ1-6, with D tentatively TRBD1 (5 bases). Trimming took 3 bases from V and 12 from J, leaving 16 bases between them. CDR3 length: 14 amino acids. Looked up from germline, CDR1 is SGHKS and CDR2 is YYEKEE (reference sequence). CDR3 sequence (DNA): TGTGCCAGCAGCTGGGACCTTCCTAGGGGACCCCTCCACTTT. Its protein is CASSWDLPRGPLHF.

This rearrangement joins TRBV25-1 to TRBJ2-3, with 9 bases matching TRBD2. Trimming cost V 10 bases and J 2 bases; bases outside gene matches: 4. The germline V gene has CDR1 MGHDK and CDR2 SYGVNS. The length of the CDR3 is 13 residues. CDR3 sequence reads: CATLAGITDTQYF. As DNA, the CDR3 is TGTGCCACCCTAGCGGGAATCACAGATACGCAGTATTTT.

The rearrangement joins TRBV18 to TRBJ1-6; D not certain. CDR3 size: 15 residues. V lost 3 bases to trimming and J lost 8 bases, with 14 bases between them. The germline gives CDR1 KGHSH, CDR2 LQKENI. CDR3 in DNA: TGTGCCAGCTCACCGAGGGATAAGGTCGATTCACCCCTCCACTTT. Translating gives CASSPRDKVDSPLHF.

As regards this clone: The sample carries other DNA sequences with the same CDR3. The J gene is TRBJ2-5, the V gene TRBV6-5, with D possibly matching TRBD1 (6 bases). The CDR3 is 16 residues long. The germline gives CDR1 MNHEY, CDR2 SVGAGI. V dropped 0 bases and J dropped 1 base, with 12 bases sitting between them. The CDR3 nucleotides read TGTGCCAGCAGTTACTCGACCAGGGGCGCCCAAGAGACCCAGTACTTC. This codes for CASSYSTRGAQETQYF.

The chain carries TRBV28 and TRBJ1-2; a possible D gene is TRBD1 (5 bases). There are 13 residues in the CDR3. Trimming cost V 3 bases and J 2 bases, with 7 bases left between them. Germline CDR1 reads MDHEN; CDR2 reads SYDVKM. CDR3 DNA sequence: TGTGCCAGCAGTTTTGGGACCAACTATGGCTACACCTTC. Translation gives CASSFGTNYGYTF.

The V gene is TRBV7-2, the J gene TRBJ2-4; no firm D call. Germline V gene lookup returns CDR1 SGHTA and CDR2 FQGNSA. V lost 2 bases, J lost 4 bases, and 0 bases lay in between. The CDR3 totals 11 residues. CDR3 sequence reads: CASSLKNIQYF. CDR3 nucleotides: TGTGCCAGCAGCTTAAAAAACATTCAGTACTTC.

This clone came up many times. The CDR3 nucleotides are TGTGCCATCAGGTCTACAGGTGTCTATGGCTACACCTTC. Amino acid sequence: CAIRSTGVYGYTF. The gene calls are TRBV10-3 and TRBJ1-2; possible D gene TRBD1, 5 bases. This CDR3 has 13 amino acids. Germline V gives CDR1 ENHRY, CDR2 SYGVKD. Trimming removed 6 bases from V and 4 bases from J, with 12 bases in between.

V is TRBV18 and J is TRBJ2-1, with TRBD2 matching 11 bases. Germline V gene sequence: CDR1 KGHSH, CDR2 LQKENI. The ends lost 3 bases at V and 6 bases at J; junction bases unmatched: 4. The CDR3 has 15 residues. This CDR3 is CASSPLAGGRNEQFF. Here the CDR3 DNA reads TGTGCCAGCTCACCCCTAGCGGGGGGCCGCAATGAGCAGTTCTTC.

This chain joins TRBV7-9 and TRBJ2-3, with D perhaps assigned TRBD1 or TRBD2 (6 bases each). Trimming took off 2 bases at V and 3 bases at J, with 12 bases between the two ends. CDR1 and CDR2 from the germline V gene are SEHNR and FQNEAQ (reference sequence). The CDR3 consists of 15 residues. DNA of the CDR3: TGTGCCAGCAGCTTAATTTCGGGGGCTACAGATACGCAGTATTTT. It encodes CASSLISGATDTQYF.

J is TRBJ2-1 and V is TRBV6-5; D tentatively fits TRBD1 or TRBD2 (5 bases each). Trimming removed 8 bases from V and 7 bases from J, with 15 bases in between. Germline CDR1 MNHEY, CDR2 SVGAGI. The CDR3 runs 13 residues. CDR3 loop: CASGGRHGNEQFF. The CDR3 coding sequence is TGTGCCAGCGGGGGACGGCACGGGAATGAGCAGTTCTTC.

The DNA for the CDR3 is TGTGCCTGGAGTGGGTCTAGCGGGGGAGGTAATGAGCAGTTCTTC. Its protein is CAWSGSSGGGNEQFF. The chain carries TRBV30 and TRBJ2-1; 10 nucleotides agree with TRBD2. V lost 1 base, J lost 7 bases, and 7 bases stayed unmatched. Germline CDR1 and CDR2: GTSNPN and SVGIG (reference sequence). The CDR3 has 15 residues.

The chain joins TRBV6-5 to TRBJ1-2; 8 bases map to TRBD1. Looked up from germline, CDR1 is MNHEY and CDR2 is SVGAGI. The CDR3 consists of 12 residues. Unmatched junction bases numbered 5, after V lost 6 bases and J lost 8 bases. The CDR3 coding sequence is TGTGCCAGCAGACGAACAGGGGGGGGCTACACCTTC. This translates into CASRRTGGGYTF.

The chain combines TRBV11-2 with TRBJ2-4; TRBD1 or TRBD2 may be the D gene (5 bases each). V was shortened by 8 bases and J by 8 bases, with 16 bases between the two germline ends. This CDR3 is built from 13 residues. Germline V gene sequence: CDR1 SGHAT, CDR2 FQNNGV. The DNA of the CDR3 is TGTGCCAGCGAGGGGCAGGGCGTGGACATTCAGTACTTC. This sequence encodes CASEGQGVDIQYF.

This rearrangement joins TRBV2 to TRBJ2-6; D is possibly TRBD1 (6 bases). The CDR3 extends over 15 amino acids. CDR1 is SNHLY, CDR2 FYNNEI, per germline. Between the trimmed V and J ends, which lost 7 bases and 2 bases, there was a span of 12 bases. The CDR3 sequence is CASTLQGAGANVLTF. The CDR3 bases are TGTGCCAGCACTTTACAGGGTGCTGGGGCCAACGTCCTGACTTTC.

The gene calls are TRBV5-4 and TRBJ2-7; D gene unclear. Germline lookup yields CDR1 SGHNT and CDR2 YYREEE (reference sequence). This CDR3 region has 15 residues. Trimming took off 5 bases at V and 3 bases at J, with 18 bases between the two ends. CDR3 residues: CASRPSSAPYYEQYF. The DNA of the CDR3 is TGTGCCAGCAGGCCCAGCAGTGCGCCCTACTACGAGCAGTACTTC.

J is TRBJ2-6 and V is TRBV28; either TRBD1 or TRBD2 may fit D (5 bases each). CDR3 length: 16 amino acids. Germline V gene lookup returns CDR1 MDHEN and CDR2 SYDVKM. Between the trimmed V and J ends, which lost 7 bases and 2 bases, there was a span of 15 bases. In nucleotides, the CDR3 is TGTGCCAGCACCCAGGGCGGACTTACTGGGGCCAACGTCCTGACTTTC. Translated, it gives CASTQGGLTGANVLTF.

This clone is a singleton in its sample. V gene TRBV28 combines with J gene TRBJ1-2; tentative D call: TRBD1 (5 bases). CDR1 is MDHEN, CDR2 SYDVKM, per germline. The CDR3 is made up of 12 amino acids. The V gene lost 6 bases and the J gene lost 4 bases, with 9 bases spanning the gap. The CDR3 nucleotides are TGTGCCAGCAGCCCGGGGGTCTATGGCTACACCTTC. Translating it yields CASSPGVYGYTF.